A selection of T cell receptor beta chains follows, all from one sample in a study of blood T cell repertoires in COVID-19. The data were produced by immunoSEQ multiplex PCR, yet TCRdb's version contains in-frame clones alone and is incomplete. The sample lists 60,000 to 65,000 clones; 75% to 95% were seen once. Sequenced input: peripheral blood. These receptors all stem from a woman over 75 with active COVID-19. Both conserved end residues are part of each CDR3. The order of the fields is CDR3 protein, CDR3 DNA, clone size, J gene, V gene, D gene. D genes are given only for firm matches. Not all rows give a size; the values are once, few, many and, for expanded clones, a class.

CDR3: CASSPQGDPDTQYF
DNA: TGTGCCAGCAGTCCTCAGGGGGATCCAGATACGCAGTATTTT
size: .
J: TRBJ2-3
V: TRBV2
D: TRBD1

CDR3: CASSYLASGVMTTQYF
DNA: TGTGCCAGCAGTTACCTGGCTAGCGGGGTGATGACGACCCAGTACTTC
size: .
J: TRBJ2-5
V: TRBV6-5
D: TRBD2

CDR3: CARTGWSNSPLHF
DNA: TGTGCCAGAACAGGGTGGAGTAATTCACCCCTCCACTTT
size: .
J: TRBJ1-6
V: TRBV3-1/TRBV3-2
D: .

CDR3: CASSLGTSGTYNEQFF
DNA: TGTGCTAGCAGCTTAGGGACTAGCGGGACCTACAATGAGCAGTTCTTC
size: .
J: TRBJ2-1
V: TRBV7-7
D: TRBD2

CDR3: CASSLDPGLAFEQFF
DNA: TGTGCCAGCAGCTTAGACCCGGGACTAGCGTTTGAGCAGTTCTTC
size: .
J: TRBJ2-1
V: TRBV7-8
D: TRBD2

CDR3: CASSTGGGDTQYF
DNA: TGTGCCAGCAGCACGGGGGGAGGAGATACGCAGTATTTT
size: .
J: TRBJ2-3
V: TRBV7-2
D: TRBD2

CDR3: CASSETGGPYNEQFF
DNA: TGTGCCAGCTCCGAAACCGGGGGGCCATACAATGAGCAGTTCTTC
size: .
J: TRBJ2-1
V: TRBV19
D: .

CDR3: CASTPPGNTEAFF
DNA: TGTGCCAGCACCCCGCCGGGGAACACTGAAGCTTTCTTT
size: .
J: TRBJ1-1
V: TRBV6-5
D: .

CDR3: CASSSGPQGQFF
DNA: TGTGCCAGCAGTTCCGGGCCACAGGGGCAGTTCTTC
size: once
J: TRBJ2-1
V: TRBV6-2/TRBV6-3
D: .

CDR3: CASSQGRNRANYGYTF
DNA: TGCGCCAGCAGCCAAGGCCGAAACAGGGCTAACTATGGCTACACCTTC
size: .
J: TRBJ1-2
V: TRBV4-1
D: .

CDR3: CASSWGDQETQYF
DNA: TGTGCCAGCTCTTGGGGGGACCAAGAGACCCAGTACTTC
size: .
J: TRBJ2-5
V: TRBV18
D: .

CDR3: CASSPALGQGDAEAFF
DNA: TGTGCCAGCAGCCCGGCTTTGGGACAGGGCGATGCTGAAGCTTTCTTT
size: .
J: TRBJ1-1
V: TRBV5-4
D: TRBD1

CDR3: CASSQGDDVVTGQYF
DNA: TGTGCCAGCAGCCAAGGGGACGACGTCGTGACAGGGCAGTACTTC
size: .
J: TRBJ2-7
V: TRBV14
D: .

CDR3: CATSDRLAGGPSSANEQFF
DNA: TGTGCCACCAGTGATAGACTAGCGGGGGGGCCTAGCTCTGCCAATGAGCAGTTCTTC
size: .
J: TRBJ2-1
V: TRBV24-1
D: TRBD2

CDR3: CSVPRGENTGELFF
DNA: TGCAGCGTTCCCCGGGGGGAGAACACCGGGGAGCTGTTTTTT
size: .
J: TRBJ2-2
V: TRBV29-1
D: TRBD2

CDR3: CASSLESYRGGEQETQYF
DNA: TGCGCCAGCAGCTTGGAATCCTATAGGGGGGGTGAACAAGAGACCCAGTACTTC
size: .
J: TRBJ2-5
V: TRBV5-1
D: .

CDR3: CAWSAGTSGREQYF
DNA: TGTGCCTGGAGTGCTGGGACTAGCGGGAGAGAGCAGTACTTC
size: .
J: TRBJ2-7
V: TRBV30
D: TRBD2

CDR3: CASSQGPGELDTQYF
DNA: TGTGCCAGCAGCCAAGGCCCGGGGGAATTAGATACGCAGTATTTT
size: .
J: TRBJ2-3
V: TRBV3-1/TRBV3-2
D: .

CDR3: CASSVTSTDTQYF
DNA: TGCGCCAGCAGCGTAACTAGCACAGATACGCAGTATTTT
size: .
J: TRBJ2-3
V: TRBV5-1
D: .

CDR3: CASSAPGTGSGYNEQFF
DNA: TGTGCCAGCAGTGCCCCCGGGACAGGGTCTGGCTACAATGAGCAGTTCTTC
size: .
J: TRBJ2-1
V: TRBV2
D: TRBD1

CDR3: CASSLSPGFDEQFF
DNA: TGTGCCAGCAGCTTAAGCCCAGGGTTCGATGAGCAGTTCTTC
size: few
J: TRBJ2-1
V: TRBV7-6
D: .

CDR3: CASSLAGRVETQYF
DNA: TGCGCCAGCAGCTTGGCCGGCAGGGTAGAGACCCAGTACTTC
size: .
J: TRBJ2-5
V: TRBV5-1
D: .

CDR3: CASSPGTANTGELFF
DNA: TGTGCCAGCAGCCCAGGGACAGCGAACACCGGGGAGCTGTTTTTT
size: .
J: TRBJ2-2
V: TRBV5-6
D: TRBD1

CDR3: CASSPPGGTIFHEQFF
DNA: TGTGCCAGCAGCCCACCAGGGGGGACGATTTTCCATGAGCAGTTCTTC
size: few
J: TRBJ2-1
V: TRBV4-2
D: .

CDR3: CASSWTIQETQYF
DNA: TGTGCCAGCAGTTGGACTATCCAAGAGACCCAGTACTTC
size: .
J: TRBJ2-5
V: TRBV28
D: .

CDR3: CACIPDWDEQYF
DNA: TGTGCCTGCATCCCGGACTGGGACGAGCAGTACTTC
size: .
J: TRBJ2-7
V: TRBV30
D: .

CDR3: CASSSGQTSGNTIYF
DNA: TGTGCCAGCAGCTCCGGACAGACCTCTGGAAACACCATATATTTT
size: .
J: TRBJ1-3
V: TRBV9
D: .

CDR3: CATSDSTATGELFF
DNA: TGTGCCACCAGTGATTCCACTGCTACCGGGGAGCTGTTTTTT
size: .
J: TRBJ2-2
V: TRBV24-1
D: .